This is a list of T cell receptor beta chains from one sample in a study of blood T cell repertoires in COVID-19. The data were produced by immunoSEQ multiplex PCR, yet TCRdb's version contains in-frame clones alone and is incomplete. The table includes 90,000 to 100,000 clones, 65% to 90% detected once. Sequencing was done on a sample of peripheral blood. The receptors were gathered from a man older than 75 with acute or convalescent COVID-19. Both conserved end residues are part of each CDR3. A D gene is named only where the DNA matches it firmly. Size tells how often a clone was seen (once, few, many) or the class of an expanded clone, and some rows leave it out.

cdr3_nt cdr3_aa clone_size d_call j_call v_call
TGTGCCAGCAGTTTAGCTAAGGAGAGGCTTTATCAGCCCCAGCATTTT CASSLAKERLYQPQHF . . TRBJ1-5 TRBV28
TGTGCCAGCAGTTTAGGTCAGGAATTCACTGAAGCTTTCTTT CASSLGQEFTEAFF few . TRBJ1-1 TRBV28
TGTGCCAGCAGCTTTGGCGGGAATCAGCCCCAGCATTTT CASSFGGNQPQHF . . TRBJ1-5 TRBV11-2
TGTGCCAGCAGCGTAGGAGGTCGGGTGGCAGGGACTTATGGCTACACCTTC CASSVGGRVAGTYGYTF . . TRBJ1-2 TRBV9
TGTGCCAGCTCACCTTTCGACAGGGGCCAAGAGACCCAGTACTTC CASSPFDRGQETQYF . TRBD1 TRBJ2-5 TRBV18
TGCGCCAGCAGCCAAGCATATGAAAAACTGTTTTTT CASSQAYEKLFF . . TRBJ1-4 TRBV4-1
TGTGCCAGCAGCCGGACAGGGGTCCATTCACCCCTCCACTTT CASSRTGVHSPLHF . TRBD1 TRBJ1-6 TRBV6-2/TRBV6-3
TGTGCCAGCAGCCAGCGGGCTAGCGGCGTGACTGGCAATGAGCAGTTCTTC CASSQRASGVTGNEQFF . TRBD2 TRBJ2-1 TRBV11-2
TGTGCCAGCAGTTCGGGCGGTAGCGGGAGGGCCGGGGACACCGGGGAGCTGTTTTTT CASSSGGSGRAGDTGELFF . TRBD2 TRBJ2-2 TRBV28
TGTGCCAGTAGCCGGGACAGCGCGAACACCGGGGAGCTGTTTTTT CASSRDSANTGELFF . TRBD1 TRBJ2-2 TRBV19
TGTGCCAGCAGCACCGGCGGGAGGGCCTCCTACGAGCAGTACTTC CASSTGGRASYEQYF . TRBD2 TRBJ2-7 TRBV7-9
TGTGCCAGCAGCGTTATGGATTCGGGTTTAACAGATACGCAGTATTTT CASSVMDSGLTDTQYF . . TRBJ2-3 TRBV9
TGTGCCAGCAGCCCAAGTGGGACAGGGGGCAATCAGCCCCAGCATTTT CASSPSGTGGNQPQHF . TRBD1 TRBJ1-5 TRBV7-2
TGTGCCAGCAGATTCTCAGGGATTAGTGAGCAGTTCTTC CASRFSGISEQFF . . TRBJ2-1 TRBV6-5
TGTGCCAGCAGTTACACAGGACTAGCGGGAGAAGTAGATACGCAGTATTTT CASSYTGLAGEVDTQYF . TRBD2 TRBJ2-3 TRBV6-2/TRBV6-3
TGCGCCAGCAGCTTGGTTGACGGGGGGGAAAAACTGTTTTTT CASSLVDGGEKLFF . . TRBJ1-4 TRBV5-1
TGTGCCAGCAGTTTAGGGCGGGGCCGGGGAGAAAAACTGTTTTTT CASSLGRGRGEKLFF . . TRBJ1-4 TRBV27
TGTGCCAGCAGCGTAGCGGGTTACAATGAGCAGTTCTTC CASSVAGYNEQFF . TRBD2 TRBJ2-1 TRBV13
TGTGCCAGTAGTATTTCGGGAGCCAGGGCGGGGCAGTACTTC CASSISGARAGQYF . . TRBJ2-7 TRBV19
TGTGCCAGCAGCGGGGGACAGGCCTTTTTTTCCTACGAGCAGTACTTC CASSGGQAFFSYEQYF . TRBD1 TRBJ2-7 TRBV5-5
TGTGCCACCAGTGAGGGCAGTCCCACCCATAACATTCAGTACTTC CATSEGSPTHNIQYF . . TRBJ2-4 TRBV24-1
TGTGCCAGCAGTGTCAGGGGATCTGGAAACACCATATATTTT CASSVRGSGNTIYF . . TRBJ1-3 TRBV25-1
TGTGCCAGCAGGGGACAGGACCTCTACGAGCAGTACTTC CASRGQDLYEQYF once TRBD1 TRBJ2-7 TRBV28
TGTGCCAGCAGCTTGATCCAGGGCCTCCGCTCTGGGGCCAACGTCCTGACTTTC CASSLIQGLRSGANVLTF . . TRBJ2-6 TRBV5-4
TGTGCCAGCAGCCCGGACACGAACACCGGGGAGCTGTTTTTT CASSPDTNTGELFF once . TRBJ2-2 TRBV11-2
TGCGCCAGCAGCTCGGGACTAGCGGGAGGGCAAGATACGCAGTATTTT CASSSGLAGGQDTQYF . TRBD2 TRBJ2-3 TRBV4-3
TGTGCCAGCAGTACACCGGGACTACACTGGAATGAGCAGTTCTTC CASSTPGLHWNEQFF . TRBD2 TRBJ2-1 TRBV28
TGTGCCAGCAGCTTAGGGGGCGTTAACTCCTACGAGCAGTACTTC CASSLGGVNSYEQYF . TRBD1 TRBJ2-7 TRBV5-4
TGTGCCAGCAGCTTAAGGGGACTAGCGGGAGTCTACAATGAGCAGTTCTTC CASSLRGLAGVYNEQFF . TRBD2 TRBJ2-1 TRBV7-3
TGTGCCAGCACACGGGGGGGCGATGACGGAGAGACCCAGTACTTC CASTRGGDDGETQYF . TRBD2 TRBJ2-5 TRBV6-5
TGTGCCAGTCCCTTCTGGGACAGTTCTTCCTACGAGCAGTACTTC CASPFWDSSSYEQYF . TRBD1 TRBJ2-7 TRBV19
TGTGCCAGCAGCGTAGGGACAGGCCCCACTGAAGCTTTCTTT CASSVGTGPTEAFF few TRBD1 TRBJ1-1 TRBV9
TGTGCCAGCAGCCCCTGGGGACAGAGCACAGATACGCAGTATTTT CASSPWGQSTDTQYF . TRBD1 TRBJ2-3 TRBV6-2/TRBV6-3
TGCGCCAGCAGCTTGAATATATTAGCGGGAGGGAGCCACAATGAGCAGTTCTTC CASSLNILAGGSHNEQFF . TRBD2 TRBJ2-1 TRBV5-1
TGTGCCAGCAGGCTATTCCGGCGGACAGGGGAAGGAGAGACCCAGTACTTC CASRLFRRTGEGETQYF . TRBD1 TRBJ2-5 TRBV7-9
TGTGCCAGCAGCACCGGACAGGGAAGCACAGATACGCAGTATTTT CASSTGQGSTDTQYF many TRBD1 TRBJ2-3 TRBV7-3
TGTGCCAGCAGCTCTACAGGGACTGGAAACACCATATATTTT CASSSTGTGNTIYF . . TRBJ1-3 TRBV3-1/TRBV3-2
TGTGCCAGCAGCTTGGGAGGAAGCAATCAGCCCCAGCATTTT CASSLGGSNQPQHF . . TRBJ1-5 TRBV5-4
TGCGCCAGCAGCTTGGTGGCGGGACCCTACAATGAGCAGTTCTTC CASSLVAGPYNEQFF . . TRBJ2-1 TRBV5-1
TGTGCCACCAGCAGAGTTACAGGGGCCGGTGAAGCTTTCTTT CATSRVTGAGEAFF . TRBD1 TRBJ1-1 TRBV15
TGTGCCAGTAGTAGTGGCGACAGGGGGTTGGAGACCCAGTACTTC CASSSGDRGLETQYF . TRBD1 TRBJ2-5 TRBV19
TGTGCCAGCTCACCCCGGTCAGGGGGCAATGAGCAGTTCTTC CASSPRSGGNEQFF . TRBD1 TRBJ2-1 TRBV18
TGTGCCAGCAGTACTGGACAGGAAAGCACAGATACGCAGTATTTT CASSTGQESTDTQYF . TRBD1 TRBJ2-3 TRBV6-5
TGTGCCAGCAGCCCTTGGACAGGGTCCTACGAGCAGTACTTC CASSPWTGSYEQYF few TRBD1 TRBJ2-7 TRBV3-1/TRBV3-2
TGTGCCAGCAGTGAGGACAGTTGGTACGGCAATGAGCAGTTCTTC CASSEDSWYGNEQFF . . TRBJ2-1 TRBV6-4
TGCAGCGTTGACAGGGGTTTCGGGGAGCAGTACTTC CSVDRGFGEQYF . . TRBJ2-7 TRBV29-1
TGTGCCAGCAGCGCCACCCCCTCTACAAGGAGCGGTGAAGCTTTCTTT CASSATPSTRSGEAFF . . TRBJ1-1 TRBV9
TGTGCCAGCAGTGTACCGGGACTAGCGGGACACGAGCAGTACTTC CASSVPGLAGHEQYF . TRBD2 TRBJ2-7 TRBV6-2/TRBV6-3
TGTGCCACCAGTGACCTACAGGGGGGCAACTATGGCTACACCTTC CATSDLQGGNYGYTF few TRBD1 TRBJ1-2 TRBV24-1
TGTGCCAGCAGTTTTAAGACCCCCCTGGGGGCAAGCTCCTACAATGAGCAGTTCTTC CASSFKTPLGASSYNEQFF . . TRBJ2-1 TRBV27
TGTGCCAGCAGCTTACAGGGGAGCGGCAATCAGCCCCAGCATTTT CASSLQGSGNQPQHF . TRBD1 TRBJ1-5 TRBV2
TGTGCCAGCAGCCTAACGGGACAAGGGGGAAGATCGGCCCAGCATTTT CASSLTGQGGRSAQHF . . TRBJ1-5 TRBV2
TGTGCCAGCAGCCGTGGGACTAGCGGACTACGAGAGCAGTACTTC CASSRGTSGLREQYF . TRBD2 TRBJ2-7 TRBV28
TGTGCCATCCGGACTTTTAACTACGAGCAGTACTTC CAIRTFNYEQYF . . TRBJ2-7 TRBV10-3
TGCGCCAGCAGCTTGGGTGACAGGGACTATGGCTACACCTTC CASSLGDRDYGYTF . TRBD1 TRBJ1-2 TRBV5-1
TGTGCCAGCTCACCAGAGGAACGTACGCAGTATTTT CASSPEERTQYF . . TRBJ2-3 TRBV18
TGCGCCAGCAGCCAAGACGGGAGGACAGGGCGGCAATACTTC CASSQDGRTGRQYF few TRBD1 TRBJ1-2 TRBV4-3
TGTGCCAGCAGCCTATCGACAGGGAACACTGAAGCTTTCTTT CASSLSTGNTEAFF . . TRBJ1-1 TRBV16
TGTGCCAGCCAGAGGTCCGACGGGAGCAATCAGCCCCAGCATTTT CASQRSDGSNQPQHF . . TRBJ1-5 TRBV6-5